This passage covers 28 T cell receptor beta chains from one sample sequenced in a study of graft-versus-host responses after intestinal transplantation. Their antigen targets remain unknown. Only in-frame clones appear in the TCRdb table, and some are missing; sequencing was by immunoSEQ multiplex PCR. Among more than 85,000 clones listed, roughly 91% were seen once. This sample comprised unstimulated CD8+ T cells sorted from spleen or lymph node cells, obtained before intestinal transplant. The receptor set was obtained from a human donor who received an intestinal transplant.

The rearrangement joins TRBV5-4 to TRBJ1-1, with 7 bases lining up with TRBD1. Germline CDR1 SGHNT, CDR2 YYREEE (reference sequence). The CDR3 loop spans 14 amino acids. Trimming took 0 bases from V and 5 from J; bases not matched to a gene: 4. The CDR3 bases are TGTGCCAGCAGCTTGGGACAGGGAGTAACTGAAGCTTTCTTT. Its protein product is CASSLGQGVTEAFF. The full variable domain, its missing parts supplied by reference TRBV5-4 and TRBJ1-1, is ETGVTQSPTHLIKTRGQQVTLRCSSQSGHNTVSWYQQALGQGPQFIFQYYREEENGRGNFPPRFSGLQFPNYSSELNVNALELDDSALYLCASSLGQGVTEAFFGQGTRLTVV.

This rearrangement joins TRBV19 to TRBJ2-3; possibly TRBD2 for D (5 bases). Germline V gene sequence: CDR1 LNHDA, CDR2 SQIVND (reference sequence). The CDR3 length is 16 residues. Between the trimmed V and J ends, which lost 0 bases and 3 bases, there was a span of 13 bases. This CDR3 reads CASSIEWGERTDTQYF. DNA for the CDR3: TGTGCCAGTAGTATAGAGTGGGGAGAGCGGACAGATACGCAGTATTTT.

The rearrangement joins TRBV4-3 to TRBJ2-7; D is possibly TRBD2 (5 bases). The CDR3 covers 14 residues. V shed 3 bases and J shed 3 bases, with 12 bases lying between them. The germline V gene has CDR1 LGHNA and CDR2 YSLEER. CDR3 amino acids: CASSQGSEGYEQYF. The CDR3 coding sequence is TGCGCCAGCAGCCAGGGGTCTGAGGGCTACGAGCAGTACTTC.

This clone occurred once. The chain uses TRBV29-1 and TRBJ2-5; D gene unclear. The germline V and J ends were trimmed by 5 bases and 5 bases, with 15 bases remaining between them. The CDR3 contains 13 residues. CDR1 is SQVTM and CDR2 is ANQGSEA in the germline V gene. This CDR3 reads CSVLWQATETQYF. In nucleotides, the CDR3 is TGCAGCGTTCTGTGGCAGGCCACCGAGACCCAGTACTTC. Together with reference TRBV29-1 and TRBJ2-5, the CDR3 gives the full variable domain: SAVISQKPSRDICQRGTSLTIQCQVDSQVTMMFWYRQQPGQSLTLIATANQGSEATYESGFVIDKFPISRPNLTFSTLTVSNMSPEDSSIYLCSVLWQATETQYFGPGTRLLVL.

This chain links TRBV5-6 with TRBJ2-7, with a weak D call TRBD1 (5 bases). V dropped 6 bases and J dropped 0 bases, with 16 bases sitting between them. CDR3 length equals 15 residues. Germline V CDR1 and CDR2: SGHDT, YYEEEE. CDR3 sequence: CASNYRGHSSYEQYF. The CDR3 coding sequence is TGTGCCAGCAACTATAGGGGTCATAGCTCCTACGAGCAGTACTTC.

The chain is built from TRBV19 and TRBJ2-3, with a possible D match to TRBD1 (5 bases). This CDR3 is 16 amino acids long. The V and J ends lost 3 bases and 1 base respectively, with 14 bases between them. CDR1 and CDR2 from the germline V gene are LNHDA and SQIVND (reference sequence). The CDR3 protein is CASSMVAGPGTDTQYF. DNA for the CDR3: TGTGCCAGTAGTATGGTGGCAGGGCCAGGCACAGATACGCAGTATTTT.

The chain couples TRBV7-9 to TRBJ2-7, with TRBD2 matching over 13 bases. This CDR3 has 19 amino acids. Germline-derived CDR1 and CDR2 are SEHNR and FQNEAQ (reference sequence). J was trimmed by 0 bases and V by 1 base; bases with no gene match: 9. CDR3 DNA: TGTGCCAGCAGCTTAGGCTCCGGGACTAGCGGGGAGTTCTCCTACGAGCAGTACTTC. Amino acid sequence: CASSLGSGTSGEFSYEQYF. Based on the CDR3 plus reference TRBV7-9 and TRBJ2-7, the full variable domain is DTGVSQNPRHKITKRGQNVTFRCDPISEHNRLYWYRQTLGQGPEFLTYFQNEAQLEKSRLLSDRFSAERPKGSFSTLEIQRTEQGDSAMYLCASSLGSGTSGEFSYEQYFGPGTRLTVT.

The J gene is TRBJ1-1, the V gene TRBV30, with D unclear. This CDR3 is 11 amino acids long. From germline, CDR1 is GTSNPN and CDR2 SVGIG (reference sequence). CDR3 region: CEHLMNTEAFF. In DNA form, the CDR3 reads TGTGAACACCTTATGAACACTGAAGCTTTCTTT. Full variable domain (outside the CDR3, taken from reference TRBV30 and TRBJ1-1): SQTIHQWPATLVQPVGSPLSLECTVEGTSNPNLYWYRQAAGRGLQLLFYSVGIGQISSEVPQNLSASRPQDRQFILSSKKLLLSDSGFYLCEHLMNTEAFFGQGTRLTVV.

The chain links TRBV4-3 to TRBJ1-4; no clear D gene. CDR1 is LGHNA, CDR2 YSLEER, per germline. CDR3 size: 15 residues. Trimming took off 0 bases at V and 4 bases at J, with 9 bases between the two ends. DNA of the CDR3: TGCGCCAGCAGCCAAGATAGACTGAATAATGAAAAACTGTTTTTT. Amino acids: CASSQDRLNNEKLFF.

The chain has TRBV27 and TRBJ2-2, with D possibly matching TRBD1 (6 bases). V dropped 7 bases and J dropped 4 bases, with 22 bases sitting between them. This CDR3 is 17 amino acids long. The germline V gene has CDR1 MNHEY and CDR2 SMNVEV (reference sequence). The CDR3 coding sequence is TGTGCCAGCACCCCAGGGGTGGGGGCTTGGGGCACCGGGGAGCTGTTTTTT. Protein: CASTPGVGAWGTGELFF.

CDR3 bases: TGTGCCAGCAGTTTTCGGACTGGGGACACCGGGGAGCTGTTTTTT. Protein sequence: CASSFRTGDTGELFF. The chain links TRBV27 to TRBJ2-2; TRBD2 is a possible D gene (5 bases). This CDR3 region has 15 residues. The V end lost 3 bases, the J end lost 3 bases, and 11 bases lay between the germline ends. Germline CDR1 reads MNHEY; CDR2 reads SMNVEV (reference sequence).

V usage is TRBV27 and J usage is TRBJ2-7, with TRBD2 as a possible D gene (7 bases). There are 14 residues in the CDR3. Germline CDR1 MNHEY, CDR2 SMNVEV (reference sequence). Trimming took 6 bases from V and 5 from J, leaving 17 bases between them. The CDR3 sequence: CASRLRGGSDEQYF. CDR3 coding DNA: TGTGCCAGCAGACTAAGGGGGGGATCCGACGAGCAGTACTTC.

The chain joins TRBV15 to TRBJ2-1; TRBD2 is a possible D gene (7 bases). V was cut by 6 bases and J by 1 base, with 22 bases left in between. Germline V gives CDR1 LNHNV, CDR2 YYDKDF (reference sequence). The CDR3 has 18 residues. The chain's CDR3 is CATRGGDPGSRSYNEQFF. CDR3 nucleotides: TGTGCCACCAGAGGGGGGGATCCAGGGTCTAGGTCCTACAATGAGCAGTTCTTC.

V usage is TRBV10-1 and J usage is TRBJ1-2; 7 nucleotides line up with TRBD1. With 4 bases clipped from V and 4 bases from J, the junction kept 3 bases outside the gene matches. The CDR3 runs to 13 residues. In germline, CDR1 is WNHNN, CDR2 SYGVQD (reference sequence). The DNA for the CDR3 is TGCGCCAGCAGTGGGACAGGATCCTATGGCTACACCTTC. Translation: CASSGTGSYGYTF.

This chain joins TRBV6-4 and TRBJ2-3, with 12 bases matching TRBD2. J was trimmed by 2 bases and V by 2 bases; bases with no gene match: 5. The CDR3 extends over 17 amino acids. Germline CDR1 reads MRHNA; CDR2 reads SNTAGT. CDR3 protein: CASSDPSGGEPTDTQYF. Written as DNA, the CDR3 is TGTGCCAGCAGTGACCCTAGCGGGGGGGAACCCACAGATACGCAGTATTTT.

The V call is TRBV6-5, the J call TRBJ2-3; TRBD1 aligns across 9 bases. The CDR3 sequence is 14 residues long. CDR1 is MNHEY, CDR2 SVGAGI, per germline. Unmatched junction bases numbered 6, after V lost 6 bases and J lost 5 bases. The CDR3 nucleotides read TGTGCCAGCAGACCGGGACAGGGACTAGATACGCAGTATTTT. It specifies CASRPGQGLDTQYF.

The chain joins TRBV6-5 to TRBJ2-3; D is unresolved. V was clipped by 5 bases and J by 1 base, with 13 bases between them. CDR3 length: 15 amino acids. Per germline, CDR1 MNHEY and CDR2 SVGAGI. This CDR3 is CASSPLSPRTDTQYF. DNA of the CDR3: TGTGCCAGCAGTCCTCTATCCCCCCGCACAGATACGCAGTATTTT.

The chain links TRBV27 to TRBJ2-7; perhaps TRBD2 as D (7 bases). V was trimmed by 5 bases and J by 2 bases, leaving 16 bases between them. This CDR3 is 15 amino acids long. Germline CDR1 MNHEY, CDR2 SMNVEV (reference sequence). CDR3 coding DNA: TGTGCCAGCAGTATGAGGGGGGGCGGTACCTACGAGCAGTACTTC. Translated: CASSMRGGGTYEQYF.

The rearrangement links TRBV5-1 to TRBJ1-2; D is unclear. Trimming stripped 4 bases from V and 8 bases from J, with 15 bases between. The CDR3 loop spans 13 amino acids. Germline assignment: CDR1 SGHRS and CDR2 YFSETQ. CDR3: CASSEPPEWGYTF. The CDR3 DNA is TGCGCCAGCAGCGAGCCCCCGGAGTGGGGCTACACCTTC.

This chain uses TRBV6-5 with TRBJ2-1; 7 positions agree with TRBD1. Germline values: CDR1 MNHEY, CDR2 SVGAGI. V was clipped by 2 bases and J by 6 bases; unmatched bases: 10. This CDR3 region has 16 residues. In DNA form, the CDR3 reads TGTGCCAGCAGTTACCCCCCAGGACAGGCGTCCAATGAGCAGTTCTTC. Translation: CASSYPPGQASNEQFF.

This sequence joins TRBV4-1 and TRBJ1-2; D is perhaps TRBD1 (6 bases). CDR3 length: 17 residues. Trimming shortened V by 1 base and J by 2 bases, and 17 bases separated the two germline ends. Germline V lookup: CDR1 MGHRA, CDR2 YSYEKL. CDR3 DNA sequence: TGCGCCAGCAGCCAAGTTAGGGGGGGGGATGACAACTATGGCTACACCTTC. Residues: CASSQVRGGDDNYGYTF.

V gene TRBV7-2 combines with J gene TRBJ2-7, with no clear D. The CDR3 is 14 amino acids. Per the germline V gene, CDR1 is SGHTA and CDR2 is FQGNSA. V was clipped by 8 bases and J by 10 bases, with 24 bases between them. DNA for the CDR3: TGTGCCAGCCAGAGCGCCGGTGTCTCTCCATTTCAGTACTTC. Translating gives CASQSAGVSPFQYF.

V is TRBV30 and J is TRBJ2-6, with D possibly being TRBD2 (6 bases). Germline loops: CDR1 GTSNPN, CDR2 SVGIG (reference sequence). V dropped 2 bases and J dropped 4 bases, with 18 bases sitting between them. The CDR3 is 17 residues long. CDR3 coding DNA: TGTGCCTGGAGTATAGGGACTCCAATGGCCGGGGCCAACGTCCTGACTTTC. This gives the protein CAWSIGTPMAGANVLTF. Filled out from reference TRBV30 and TRBJ2-6, the complete variable domain reads SQTIHQWPATLVQPVGSPLSLECTVEGTSNPNLYWYRQAAGRGLQLLFYSVGIGQISSEVPQNLSASRPQDRQFILSSKKLLLSDSGFYLCAWSIGTPMAGANVLTFGAGSRLTVL.

This sequence joins TRBV4-1 and TRBJ2-7; 8 nucleotides agree with TRBD2. The J segment lost 4 bases and the V segment lost 3 bases, leaving 11 bases of the junction unmatched. The CDR3 extends over 16 amino acids. Germline V CDR1 and CDR2: MGHRA, YSYEKL. The CDR3 DNA is TGCGCCAGCAGCCACCCCCCCAGCGGGGGTTCATACGAGCAGTACTTC. This codes for CASSHPPSGGSYEQYF.

V usage is TRBV4-3 and J usage is TRBJ1-1, with D perhaps TRBD1 (5 bases). The CDR3 is made up of 18 amino acids. The V end was cut by 0 bases, the J end by 3 bases, with 20 bases between. Germline V lookup: CDR1 LGHNA, CDR2 YSLEER. CDR3: CASSQEVGGPYLDTEAFF. The CDR3 nucleotides are TGCGCCAGCAGCCAAGAGGTCGGGGGTCCCTACCTAGACACTGAAGCTTTCTTT.

This clone has more than one count but fewer than ten. The rearrangement joins TRBV10-3 to TRBJ1-6; TRBD1 matches at 9 bases. V dropped 6 bases and J dropped 6; count of bases not matched to a gene: 3. The length of the CDR3 is 14 residues. CDR1 and CDR2 from the germline V gene are ENHRY and SYGVKD. The DNA of the CDR3 is TGTGCCATCAGCAAGGACAGGGGTAATTCACCCCTCCACTTT. This sequence encodes CAISKDRGNSPLHF.

The chain carries TRBV5-1 and TRBJ2-7, with 7 positions matching TRBD1. The CDR3 is 13 residues long. Germline assignment: CDR1 SGHRS and CDR2 YFSETQ. J was trimmed by 3 bases and V by 2 bases; bases with no gene match: 2. CDR3 region: CASSFPGGYEQYF. In DNA form, the CDR3 reads TGCGCCAGCAGCTTCCCAGGGGGCTACGAGCAGTACTTC.

The gene calls are TRBV7-9 and TRBJ2-5, with D maybe TRBD2 (5 bases). Germline CDR1 is SEHNR and CDR2 is FQNEAQ (reference sequence). The length of the CDR3 is 15 residues. Trimming removed 2 bases at V and 5 bases at J, with 15 bases between. The CDR3 sequence: CASSLYSGPGETQYF. The CDR3 region has the DNA TGTGCCAGCAGCTTATATTCCGGGCCGGGGGAGACCCAGTACTTC. Filled out from reference TRBV7-9 and TRBJ2-5, the complete variable domain reads DTGVSQNPRHKITKRGQNVTFRCDPISEHNRLYWYRQTLGQGPEFLTYFQNEAQLEKSRLLSDRFSAERPKGSFSTLEIQRTEQGDSAMYLCASSLYSGPGETQYFGPGTRLLVL.